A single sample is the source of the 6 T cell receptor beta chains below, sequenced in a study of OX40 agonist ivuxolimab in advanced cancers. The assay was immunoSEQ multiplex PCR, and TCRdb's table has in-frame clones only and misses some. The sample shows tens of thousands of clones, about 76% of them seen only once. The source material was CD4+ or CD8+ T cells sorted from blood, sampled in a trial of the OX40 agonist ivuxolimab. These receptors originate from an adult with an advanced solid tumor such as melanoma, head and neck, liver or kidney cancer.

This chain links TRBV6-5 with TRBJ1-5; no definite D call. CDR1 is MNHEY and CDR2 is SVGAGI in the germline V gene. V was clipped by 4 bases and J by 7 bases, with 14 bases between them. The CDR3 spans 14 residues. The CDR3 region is CASSWRGYSQPQHF. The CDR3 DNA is TGTGCCAGCAGTTGGCGGGGATATAGCCAGCCCCAGCATTTT.

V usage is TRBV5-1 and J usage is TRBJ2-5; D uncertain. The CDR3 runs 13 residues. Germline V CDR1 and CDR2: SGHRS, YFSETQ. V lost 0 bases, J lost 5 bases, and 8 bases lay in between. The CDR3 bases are TGCGCCAGCAGCTTGGGGCAGGAGGAGACCCAGTACTTC. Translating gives CASSLGQEETQYF. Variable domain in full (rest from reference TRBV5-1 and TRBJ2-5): KAGVTQTPRYLIKTRGQQVTLSCSPISGHRSVSWYQQTPGQGLQFLFEYFSETQRNKGNFPGRFSGRQFSNSRSEMNVSTLELGDSALYLCASSLGQEETQYFGPGTRLLVL.

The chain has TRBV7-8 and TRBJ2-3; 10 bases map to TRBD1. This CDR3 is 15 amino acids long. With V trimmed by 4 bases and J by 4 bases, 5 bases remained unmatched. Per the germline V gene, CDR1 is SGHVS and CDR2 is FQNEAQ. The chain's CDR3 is CASSWDRGVADTQYF. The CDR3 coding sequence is TGTGCCAGCAGCTGGGACAGGGGAGTAGCAGATACGCAGTATTTT. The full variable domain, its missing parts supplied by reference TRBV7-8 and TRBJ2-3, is GAGVSQSPRYKVAKRGQDVALRCDPISGHVSLFWYQQALGQGPEFLTYFQNEAQLDKSGLPSDRFFAERPEGSVSTLKIQRTQQEDSAVYLCASSWDRGVADTQYFGPGTRLTVL.

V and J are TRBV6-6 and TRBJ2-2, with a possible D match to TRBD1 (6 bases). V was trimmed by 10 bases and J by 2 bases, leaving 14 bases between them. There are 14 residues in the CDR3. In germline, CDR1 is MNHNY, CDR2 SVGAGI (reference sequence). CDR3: CAILRTDNTGELFF. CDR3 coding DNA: TGTGCCATCCTACGGACAGATAACACCGGGGAGCTGTTTTTT.

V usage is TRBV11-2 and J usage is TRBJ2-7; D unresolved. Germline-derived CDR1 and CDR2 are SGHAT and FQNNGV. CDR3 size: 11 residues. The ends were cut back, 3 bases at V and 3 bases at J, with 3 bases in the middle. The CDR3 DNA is TGTGCCAGCAGCTTCCTCTACGAGCAGTACTTC. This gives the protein CASSFLYEQYF.

The CDR3 reads CASSEGAGATDTQYF. DNA for the CDR3: TGTGCCAGCAGTGAGGGGGCTGGGGCCACAGATACGCAGTATTTT. This rearrangement joins TRBV2 to TRBJ2-3; possibly TRBD1 for D (6 bases). V dropped 3 bases and J dropped 2 bases, with 12 bases sitting between them. The germline V gene encodes CDR1 SNHLY and CDR2 FYNNEI. The CDR3 runs to 15 residues.